The TCR beta chain under discussion was sequenced for a study of blood T cell repertoires in COVID-19 (TCRdb year 2020). Describing the broader study: The collaborator samples originated in the United States, Italy and Spain and spanned the acute and convalescent phases of COVID-19. The prospective study material was composed of cDNA or gDNA derived from T cells, B-cell-depleted T cells, or PBMCs. The dataset comprised deeply sampled blood TCRbeta repertoires from subjects exposed to, actively infected with, or recovered from COVID-19. The repertoires were made available in a free public database intended to serve as a resource for research on the immune response to SARS-CoV-2. The samples were drawn from the first 160 participants of the ongoing ImmuneRACE study and from over a thousand subjects provided by 6 global collaborators. Nearly every sample came with metadata listing a de-identified subject ID, COVID-19 status, age in years and sex. Where available, HLA class I and class II types were taken from metadata supplied by the sample provider and were not determined by assay-based typing.

In regard to this clone: The antigen it recognizes is unknown. Per-nucleotide qualities are absent, and no much larger clonotype sits a single base away.

Results and caveats for the whole study, not just this receptor: Clinical and demographic metadata were provided uncurated, with the amount varying by source and participant.

Participants in the prospective study were aged roughly 18 to 100 years, lived in under 30 United States geographic areas, and enrolled through a virtual design. In the prospective study, cohorts were assigned on the basis of participant-reported clinical history obtained from a screening survey and a study questionnaire. ImmuneRACE Cohort 3 recovered participants were defined by two consecutive negative NP/OP PCR tests, healthcare professional clearance, or symptom resolution. In the prospective study, mobile phlebotomists collected whole blood, serum and a nasopharyngeal or oropharyngeal swab from each participant. Participants in the prospective study had the option to provide additional blood draws and questionnaires over an approximately 2-month period. Prospective study blood samples were shipped either frozen or at room temperature before DNA extraction. Reading from cysteine to phenylalanine, the CDR3 counts 13 amino acids. Only the CDR3 part of the read is kept: 39 bases, read in frame from the first base. Trimming at the junction amounts to 1 base on V and 2 bases on J, and the germline ends lie 6 bases apart. The germline V gene encodes CDR1 GTSNPN and CDR2 SVGIG (reference sequence).

TCRbeta CDR3 regions were amplified from genomic DNA using the immunoSEQ Assay, a bias-controlled multiplex PCR. As for the authors' bioinformatics: The number of nucleated cells in each sample was estimated by amplification of reference gene primers within the assay. To quantify the absolute abundance of each unique TCRbeta CDR3 rearrangement, sequence reads were collapsed and filtered. For each sample, productive Simpson clonality was calculated by taking the square root of Simpson's diversity index across productive rearrangements. TCRdb retrieved this table from immuneACCESS and kept in-frame rearrangements only. Not all clones are present; in checked studies, unresolved V genes account for under half, and no reason is known for the remainder. From that table come the V and J calls and clone size; the DNA was used to work out D and trimming. The table for this sample lists 300,000 or so clones; over 75% of them were counted only once. The ten largest clones capture roughly 1.1% of the sample.

The sample comprised PBMCs or T cells enriched from blood (not recorded which). The sequence is built from TRBV30 and TRBJ1-5; TRBD1 is a weak D gene call, 5 bases matching. This sequence originates from a woman in her 30s who had recovered from COVID-19. The CDR3 protein: CAWSGGGNQPQHF. The nucleotide sequence reads TGTGCCTGGAGTGGGGGCGGCAATCAGCCCCAGCATTTT.